Reported below is one TCR beta chain. Its target is not known. Germline V gives CDR1 SQVTM, CDR2 ANQGSEA. V dropped 7 bases and J dropped 0 bases, with 14 bases sitting between them. This CDR3 comprises 14 residues. Clones were read by immunoSEQ multiplex PCR, and TCRdb kept only the in-frame ones, dropping some. This repertoire shows about 56,000 clones, 85% to 90% found once; its top ten account for 15%. The data were obtained in a study of cytomegalovirus exposure and HLA in healthy donors. Study-level information: The 90 to 150 validation repertoires, a later analysis reported, used the same platform as the 700 or so repertoires from the first cohort. General study results and limits: 150 to 200 TCR beta chains were listed as cytomegalovirus-associated. It was reportedly the case that the classifier diagnosed cytomegalovirus status with high specificity and sensitivity.

The donors were in the approximately 130-subject validation cohort; that cohort was separate from the approximately 700-subject first cohort. The sequenced sample consisted of PBMCs. The TCR originated in a woman between 18 and 29 years old in good health and CMV-seronegative. The chain joins TRBV29-1 to TRBJ2-3, with D possibly being TRBD2 (6 bases). In DNA form, the CDR3 reads TGCAGCGGCTACGGAGGGACTAGCACAGATACGCAGTATTTT. Protein product: CSGYGGTSTDTQYF.